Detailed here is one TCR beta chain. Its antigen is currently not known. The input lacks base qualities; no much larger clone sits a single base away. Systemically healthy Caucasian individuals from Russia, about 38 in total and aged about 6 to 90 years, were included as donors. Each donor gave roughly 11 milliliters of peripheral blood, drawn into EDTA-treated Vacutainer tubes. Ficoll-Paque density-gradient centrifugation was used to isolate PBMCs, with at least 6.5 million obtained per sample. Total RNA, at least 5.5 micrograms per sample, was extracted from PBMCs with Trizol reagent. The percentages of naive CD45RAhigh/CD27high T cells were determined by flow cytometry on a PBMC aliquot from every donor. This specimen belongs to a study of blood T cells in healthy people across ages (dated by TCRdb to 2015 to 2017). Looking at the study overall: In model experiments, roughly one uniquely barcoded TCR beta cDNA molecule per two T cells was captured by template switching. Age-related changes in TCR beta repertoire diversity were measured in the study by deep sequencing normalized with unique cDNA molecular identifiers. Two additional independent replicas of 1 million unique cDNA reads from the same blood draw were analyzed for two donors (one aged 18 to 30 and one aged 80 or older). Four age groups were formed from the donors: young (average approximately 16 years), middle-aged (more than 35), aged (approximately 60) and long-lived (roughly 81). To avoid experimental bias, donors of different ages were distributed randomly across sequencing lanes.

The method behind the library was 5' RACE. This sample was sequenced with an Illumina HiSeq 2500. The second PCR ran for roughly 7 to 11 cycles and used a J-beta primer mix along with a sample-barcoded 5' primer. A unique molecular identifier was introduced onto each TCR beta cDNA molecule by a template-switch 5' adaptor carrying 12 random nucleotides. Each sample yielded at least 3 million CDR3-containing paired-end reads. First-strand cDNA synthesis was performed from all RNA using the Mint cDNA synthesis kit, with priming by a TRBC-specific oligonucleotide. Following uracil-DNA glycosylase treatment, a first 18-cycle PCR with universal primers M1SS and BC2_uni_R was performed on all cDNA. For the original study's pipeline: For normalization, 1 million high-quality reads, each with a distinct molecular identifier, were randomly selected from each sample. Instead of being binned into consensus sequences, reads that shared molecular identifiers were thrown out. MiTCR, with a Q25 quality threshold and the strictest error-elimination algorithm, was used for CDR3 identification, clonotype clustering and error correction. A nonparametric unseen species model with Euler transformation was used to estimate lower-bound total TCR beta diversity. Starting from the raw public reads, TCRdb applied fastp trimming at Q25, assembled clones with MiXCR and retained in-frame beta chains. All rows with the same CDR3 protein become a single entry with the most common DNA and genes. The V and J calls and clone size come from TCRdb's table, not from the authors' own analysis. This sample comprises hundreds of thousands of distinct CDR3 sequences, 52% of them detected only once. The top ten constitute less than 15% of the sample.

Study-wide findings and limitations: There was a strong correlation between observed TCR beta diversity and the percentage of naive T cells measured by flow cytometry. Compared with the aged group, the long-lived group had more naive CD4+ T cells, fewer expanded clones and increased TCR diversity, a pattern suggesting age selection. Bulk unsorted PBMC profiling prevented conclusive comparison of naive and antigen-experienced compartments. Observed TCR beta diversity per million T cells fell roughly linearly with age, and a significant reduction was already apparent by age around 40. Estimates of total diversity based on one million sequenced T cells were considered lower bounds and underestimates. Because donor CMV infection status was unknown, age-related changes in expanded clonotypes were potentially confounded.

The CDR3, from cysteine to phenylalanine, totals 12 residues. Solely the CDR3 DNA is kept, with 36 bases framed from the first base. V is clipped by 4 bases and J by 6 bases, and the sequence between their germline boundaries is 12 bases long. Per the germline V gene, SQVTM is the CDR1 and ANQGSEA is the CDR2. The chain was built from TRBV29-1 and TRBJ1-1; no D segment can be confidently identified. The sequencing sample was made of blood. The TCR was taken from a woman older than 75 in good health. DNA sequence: TGCAGCGTTGGGGTTCGGACCGCTGAAGCTTTCTTT. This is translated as CSVGVRTAEAFF.